The 17 T cell receptor beta chains below were found in one sample sequenced in a study of T cells after yellow fever vaccination. TCRdb analysed the 5' RACE reads with MiXCR anew, one entry per CDR3 protein. The sample includes a few hundred thousand distinct CDR3 sequences, roughly a sixth seen only once; the top ten take 15% to 20%. Sample: PBMCs, taken about 5 days after the first yellow fever vaccination. These receptors came from a man aged 18 to 30 who received the YFV17D yellow fever vaccine.

There are a few counts of this clonotype. The chain is built from TRBV5-1 and TRBJ1-3, with 9 positions matching TRBD1. Trimming at V came to 2 bases and at J to 0 bases, leaving 12 bases not matched to a gene. The germline V gene has CDR1 SGHRS and CDR2 YFSETQ. CDR3 size: 19 residues. The CDR3 loop reads CASSFLPGTGPSSGNTIYF. The CDR3 region has the DNA TGCGCCAGCAGCTTCTTACCCGGGACAGGGCCCAGCTCTGGAAACACCATATATTTT.

This clonotype has a count of ten or more. This chain joins TRBV10-3 and TRBJ2-7; maybe TRBD1 (5 bases). Germline-derived CDR1 and CDR2 are ENHRY and SYGVKD. CDR3 size: 11 residues. Trimming shortened V by 6 bases and J by 6 bases, and 9 bases separated the two germline ends. For the CDR3, the DNA is TGTGCCATCAGACAGGCGCGCGAGCAGTACTTC. Protein: CAIRQAREQYF.

The genes are TRBV12-3 or TRBV12-4 and TRBJ2-5; a weak D match, TRBD1 (5 bases). The CDR3 spans 14 residues. Trimming removed 5 bases from V and 1 base from J, with 11 bases in between. The CDR3 region is CASSLGAFQETQYF. CDR3 DNA sequence: TGTGCCAGCAGTCTAGGGGCCTTCCAAGAGACCCAGTACTTC.

This clonotype has at least ten counts. J is TRBJ1-1 and V is TRBV2; TRBD1 aligns across 9 bases. V gave up 5 bases and J gave up 10 bases; unmatched junction bases: 2. CDR1 SNHLY and CDR2 FYNNEI come from the germline V gene. The CDR3 totals 11 residues. DNA for the CDR3: TGTGCCAGCAGTTCGGACAGGGGAGCTTTCTTT. Its translation: CASSSDRGAFF.

At least ten counts were recorded for this clonotype. As DNA, the CDR3 is TGCGCCAGCAGCCAAGATTCCAGGGGGGATACGCAGTATTTT. It yields the protein CASSQDSRGDTQYF. The chain uses TRBV4-1 and TRBJ2-3; 7 bases fit TRBD1. With V trimmed by 0 bases and J by 6 bases, 3 bases remained unmatched. The germline CDR1 and CDR2 sequences are MGHRA and YSYEKL. This CDR3 region has 14 residues.

This clonotype has a handful of counts. The genes are TRBV28 and TRBJ2-5; no firm D call. Trimming pared 3 bases from V and 6 bases from J, leaving 8 bases between. In germline, CDR1 is MDHEN, CDR2 SYDVKM. This CDR3 has 12 residues. The CDR3 reads CASSFGFKTQYF. The DNA of the CDR3 is TGTGCCAGCAGTTTTGGTTTTAAGACCCAGTACTTC.

This clonotype has just a few counts. The chain links TRBV7-2 to TRBJ2-1; D is possibly TRBD1 (6 bases). CDR1 is SGHTA and CDR2 is FQGNSA in the germline V gene. This CDR3 is built from 13 residues. The ends were cut back, 6 bases at V and 8 bases at J, with 14 bases in the middle. CDR3 region: CASSSQGSDEQFF. CDR3 DNA: TGTGCCAGCAGTTCACAGGGATCCGATGAGCAGTTCTTC.

To note about this clonotype: The junction and the germline gene differ at one end; a read error may be behind it. V and J are TRBV20-1 and TRBJ2-1; TRBD1 matches at 9 bases. This CDR3 spans 16 amino acids. Per germline, CDR1 DFQATT and CDR2 SNEGSKA (reference sequence). The CDR3 nucleotides read TGCTGTGCTAGAGGGGGGCGACAGGGGGCCTACAATGAGCAGTTCTTC. Translating it yields CCARGGRQGAYNEQFF.

V gene TRBV6-5 combines with J gene TRBJ1-2; TRBD1 might be the D (5 bases). This CDR3 region has 15 residues. Deletions cut 0 bases from V and 5 bases from J, with 13 bases between. Germline V CDR1 and CDR2: MNHEY, SVGAGI. CDR3 bases: TGTGCCAGCAGTTACTCGGCAATTGGGGCTTATGGCTACACCTTC. Protein product: CASSYSAIGAYGYTF.

In this sample, this clonotype turned up a few times. The chain uses TRBV12-3 or TRBV12-4 and TRBJ1-3; no definite D call. Trimming took 6 bases from V and 4 from J, leaving 16 bases between them. This CDR3 has 15 residues. Here the CDR3 DNA reads TGTGCCAGCAGCCCGGAGGGTGGTGGGGGAAACACCATATATTTT. This encodes CASSPEGGGGNTIYF.

This clonotype was counted many times. The chain employs TRBV10-3 and TRBJ2-1, with TRBD2 identical over 8 bases. This CDR3 region has 15 residues. In germline, CDR1 is ENHRY, CDR2 SYGVKD. V was pared by 7 bases and J by 9 bases, with 14 bases of the junction left unmatched. CDR3 coding DNA: TGTGCCATCACGGCGAATGAGCGGGGGCATACTGAGCAGTTCTTC. Its translation: CAITANERGHTEQFF.

This clonotype was seen more than once but under ten times. The chain employs TRBV4-1 and TRBJ2-1; 12 bases align to TRBD2. The CDR3 runs 15 residues. The V segment lost 3 bases and the J segment 9 bases; nucleotides outside the gene matches: 6. Germline-derived CDR1 and CDR2 are MGHRA and YSYEKL. CDR3: CASSHLAGGHGEQFF. The DNA of the CDR3 is TGCGCCAGCAGCCACCTAGCGGGGGGGCATGGTGAGCAGTTCTTC.

This sequence joins TRBV7-8 and TRBJ1-1; the D gene is possibly TRBD1 (6 bases). Looked up from germline, CDR1 is SGHVS and CDR2 is FQNEAQ. V lost 1 base and J lost 6, with 15 bases in between. The CDR3 has 15 residues. DNA for the CDR3: TGTGCCAGCAGCTTAGTTACCAGGGGTTATGCTGAAGCTTTCTTT. Its protein product is CASSLVTRGYAEAFF.

The gene calls are TRBV12-3 or TRBV12-4 and TRBJ1-6, with a tentative D call TRBD1 (6 bases). The length of the CDR3 is 14 residues. The V end was cut by 8 bases, the J end by 10 bases, with 18 bases between. The CDR3 loop is CASRLLGGLSPLHF. As DNA, the CDR3 is TGTGCCAGCCGCCTCCTTGGGGGCTTATCACCCCTCCACTTT.

The rearrangement uses TRBV20-1 and TRBJ1-3, with 8 bases aligning to TRBD1. V shed 3 bases, J shed 4 bases, and the junction held 11 bases outside the gene matches. Germline CDR1 reads DFQATT; CDR2 reads SNEGSKA (reference sequence). The CDR3 spans 16 residues. The CDR3 DNA reads TGCAGTGCTAGGGGGCCCGGACAGGGCCCAGGAAACACCATATATTTT. Encoded protein: CSARGPGQGPGNTIYF.

This clonotype came up a few times. This chain joins TRBV10-3 and TRBJ2-1; D possibly corresponds to TRBD1 (5 bases). The CDR3 covers 12 residues. The V gene's germline CDR1 is ENHRY and CDR2 SYGVKD. V lost 3 bases and J 6 bases, leaving 6 bases between the germline ends. The CDR3 bases are TGTGCCATCAGTGACGACAGCAATGAGCAGTTCTTC. Translating gives CAISDDSNEQFF.

There are a few counts of this clonotype. The chain links TRBV24-1 to TRBJ2-5, with TRBD1 as a possible D gene (5 bases). Germline values: CDR1 KGHDR, CDR2 SFDVKD. The CDR3 has 13 amino acids. Trimming took off 9 bases at V and 3 bases at J, with 13 bases between the two ends. CDR3 DNA: TGTGCCACCTCCGACAGACACAAAGAGACCCAGTACTTC. Its translation is CATSDRHKETQYF.